The rows below give T cell receptor beta chains drawn from one sample of a study of T cells in Graves' hyperthyroidism and ophthalmopathy. MiXCR, run by TCRdb on the multiplex PCR reads, gives a single entry per CDR3 protein. The table records under 200,000 distinct CDR3 sequences, roughly 9.4% of them present only once. Material: blood. These receptor sequences come from a woman under 30 with Graves' hyperthyroidism that later progressed to Graves' ophthalmopathy. The CDR3 runs from the conserved cysteine through the conserved F or W. Each record gives: CDR3 length, clone size, J gene, V gene, D gene, CDR3 protein, CDR3 DNA. The D gene is left open where the match is weak. Expanded clones are given a class, and other clones once, few, many or no size at all.

>15|NA|TRBJ1-4|TRBV12-3/TRBV12-4|TRBD1
CASNGNRGSGEKLFF
TGTGCCAGCAATGGGAACAGGGGTAGTGGTGAAAAACTGTTTTTT
>17|many|TRBJ2-1|TRBV12-3/TRBV12-4|TRBD2
CASSGVTSKNIYNEQFF
TGTGCCAGCAGTGGAGTGACTAGCAAAAATATTTACAATGAGCAGTTCTTC
>15|many|TRBJ2-1|TRBV5-1|TRBD2
CASSSSGRAHNEQFF
TGCGCCAGCAGCTCTAGCGGGAGGGCCCACAATGAGCAGTTCTTC
>15|many|TRBJ1-1|TRBV10-3|TRBD1
CAISEGQGLNTEAFF
TGTGCCATCAGTGAGGGACAGGGCCTGAACACTGAAGCTTTCTTT
>12|many|TRBJ2-1|TRBV7-9|NA
CASSSAFNEQFF
TGTGCCAGCAGCTCCGCCTTCAATGAGCAGTTCTTC
>13|NA|TRBJ1-4|TRBV6-2/TRBV6-3|NA
CASSYQADLKLFF
TGTGCCAGCAGTTACCAAGCCGACCTAAAACTGTTTTTT
>14|NA|TRBJ2-2|TRBV19|NA
CASSGRANTGELFF
TGTGCCAGTAGCGGCAGGGCGAACACCGGGGAGCTGTTTTTT
>17|many|TRBJ1-2|TRBV9|NA
CASSVGQSTDSNYGYTF
TGTGCCAGCAGCGTCGGGCAGTCTACGGATTCTAACTATGGCTACACCTTC
>13|many|TRBJ2-7|TRBV12-3/TRBV12-4|NA
CASSPGRNYEQYF
TGTGCCAGCAGTCCCGGACGCAACTACGAGCAGTACTTC
>13|many|TRBJ1-1|TRBV30|NA
CAWSIGVNTEAFF
TGTGCCTGGAGTATAGGGGTGAACACTGAAGCTTTCTTT
>16|many|TRBJ2-1|TRBV27|NA
CASSPWVARGYNEQFF
TGTGCCAGCAGTCCCTGGGTTGCGAGAGGGTACAATGAGCAGTTCTTC
>17|many|TRBJ2-3|TRBV12-3/TRBV12-4|TRBD2
CASSPATSGVGTDTQYF
TGTGCCAGCAGTCCCGCGACTAGCGGGGTCGGCACAGATACGCAGTATTTT
>14|few|TRBJ2-2|TRBV2|TRBD1
CASSYTGATGELFF
TGTGCCAGCAGTTATACAGGGGCGACCGGGGAGCTGTTTTTT
>17|many|TRBJ2-3|TRBV20-1|TRBD2
CSARAANSGGATDTQYF
TGCAGTGCTAGAGCCGCGAATAGCGGGGGGGCTACGGATACGCAGTATTTT
>20|NA|TRBJ2-7|TRBV3-1|NA
CASSQALMVLGSGTVYEQYF
TGTGCCAGCAGCCAAGCGCTGATGGTACTGGGAAGTGGGACGGTCTACGAGCAGTACTTC
>15|many|TRBJ2-7|TRBV30|TRBD2
CAWSKPTSGSYEQYF
TGTGCCTGGAGCAAACCCACTAGCGGGTCCTACGAGCAGTACTTC
>15|few|TRBJ2-3|TRBV5-1|NA
CASSEDWGQTDTQYF
TGCGCCAGCAGCGAGGATTGGGGGCAAACAGATACGCAGTATTTT
>16|many|TRBJ1-4|TRBV6-1|TRBD1
CASSDPGQGAQGKLFF
TGTGCCAGCAGCGATCCGGGACAGGGGGCGCAGGGAAAACTGTTTTTT
>15|many|TRBJ2-1|TRBV7-9|NA
CASSSGINSYNEQFF
TGTGCCAGCAGCTCCGGGATAAACTCCTACAATGAGCAGTTCTTC
>15|NA|TRBJ2-7|TRBV7-9|NA
CASSQVADYSYEQYF
TGTGCCAGCAGCCAAGTGGCGGACTACTCCTACGAGCAGTACTTC
>11|NA|TRBJ1-6|TRBV6-4|NA
CAGKNNSPLHF
TGTGCCGGAAAAAATAATTCACCCCTCCACTTT
>11|many|TRBJ2-5|TRBV2|TRBD1
CASSLGDRMNF
TGTGCCAGCAGCCTTGGGGACAGGATGAACTTC
>14|many|TRBJ2-1|TRBV20-1|NA
CSARDRGDYNEQFF
TGCAGTGCTAGAGATCGGGGCGACTACAATGAGCAGTTCTTC
>15|many|TRBJ2-7|TRBV7-9|NA
CASSSRDLGTYEQYF
TGTGCCAGCAGCTCCCGGGACCTTGGGACCTACGAGCAGTACTTC
>14|many|TRBJ2-7|TRBV7-8|NA
CASRRGLLSYEQYF
TGTGCCAGCAGAAGGGGTCTTTTATCCTACGAGCAGTACTTC
>15|many|TRBJ2-7|TRBV6-1|TRBD2
CASSSIAGYHYEQYF
TGTGCCAGCAGTTCTATAGCGGGATATCATTACGAGCAGTACTTC
>15|few|TRBJ2-7|TRBV28|TRBD2
CASRGGGGESYEQYF
TGTGCCAGCAGGGGGGGGGGGGGGGAATCCTACGAGCAGTACTTC
>13|many|TRBJ2-7|TRBV20-1|NA
CSARDRVIYEQYF
TGCAGTGCTAGAGACAGGGTGATCTACGAGCAGTACTTC
>15|NA|TRBJ2-3|TRBV6-6|NA
CASSYGQGGTDTQYF
TGTGCCAGCAGTTACGGTCAGGGCGGAACAGATACGCAGTATTTT
>17|many|TRBJ1-5|TRBV6-1|NA
CASSEATDNNSNQPQHF
TGTGCCAGCAGTGAAGCAACAGACAACAATAGCAATCAGCCCCAGCATTTT
>13|many|TRBJ2-1|TRBV12-3/TRBV12-4|NA
CASGAPLYNEQFF
TGTGCCAGCGGGGCGCCCCTCTACAATGAGCAGTTCTTC
>18|many|TRBJ2-6|TRBV7-3|NA
CASSLGGHIYSGANVLTF
TGTGCCAGCAGCTTAGGGGGACACATTTACTCTGGGGCCAACGTCCTGACTTTC
>14|NA|TRBJ1-1|TRBV27|NA
CASSKADGNTEAFF
TGTGCCAGCAGTAAAGCCGACGGGAACACTGAAGCTTTCTTT
>15|many|TRBJ2-7|TRBV7-8|NA
CASRLWGGSNYEQYF
TGTGCCAGCAGGCTTTGGGGAGGCTCCAACTACGAGCAGTACTTC
>15|many|TRBJ2-2|TRBV28|NA
CASSPVSPNTGELFF
TGTGCCAGCAGTCCTGTATCACCGAACACCGGGGAGCTGTTTTTT
>11|many|TRBJ2-5|TRBV6-1|NA
CASSPMQGFYF
TGTGCCAGCAGTCCAATGCAGGGGTTTTACTTC
>13|many|TRBJ1-2|TRBV6-1|NA
CASSPDGSYGYTF
TGTGCCAGCAGTCCGGACGGAAGCTATGGCTACACCTTC
>15|many|TRBJ2-7|TRBV7-9|NA
CASSSRWGGLAEQYF
TGTGCCAGCAGCTCCAGGTGGGGGGGGCTGGCCGAGCAGTACTTC
>15|many|TRBJ2-2|TRBV6-1|TRBD1
CASSPGTANTGELFF
TGTGCCAGCAGTCCCGGGACAGCGAACACCGGGGAGCTGTTTTTT
>17|many|TRBJ2-1|TRBV7-6|TRBD2
CASTDETGTSRYNEQFF
TGTGCCAGCACAGACGAAACCGGGACTAGCAGATACAATGAGCAGTTCTTC
>13|many|TRBJ2-3|TRBV9|NA
CASSVGGTDTQYF
TGTGCCAGCAGCGTAGGGGGCACAGATACGCAGTATTTT
>16|NA|TRBJ2-7|TRBV27|TRBD2
CASSPSGGFDSYEQYF
TGTGCCAGCAGTCCATCCGGGGGGTTCGACTCCTACGAGCAGTACTTC
>14|NA|TRBJ2-7|TRBV7-8|NA
CASSPNPGDYEQYF
TGTGCCAGCAGCCCAAATCCGGGGGACTACGAGCAGTACTTC
>15|many|TRBJ2-1|TRBV27|TRBD2
CASRNAGGPYNEQFF
TGTGCCAGCAGGAACGCGGGGGGCCCCTACAATGAGCAGTTCTTC
>13|many|TRBJ2-3|TRBV20-1|NA
CSAPRHSTDTQYF
TGCAGTGCTCCAAGACATAGCACAGATACGCAGTATTTT
>17|NA|TRBJ1-1|TRBV7-3|NA
CASSLGILRARNTEAFF
TGTGCCAGCAGCTTAGGGATACTCAGGGCCAGAAACACTGAAGCTTTCTTT
>15|many|TRBJ1-2|TRBV15|NA
CATSREVAGKRGYTF
TGTGCCACCAGCAGAGAAGTTGCAGGGAAGAGGGGCTACACCTTC